This T cell receptor (beta chain) was sequenced for a study of blood T cell repertoires in COVID-19. Using immunoSEQ multiplex PCR, the repertoire was profiled, and TCRdb retains in-frame clones only, with some absent. The sample has fewer than 250,000 clones, more than 75% seen once. Trimming took off 7 bases at V and 5 bases at J, with 18 bases between the two ends. The germline gives CDR1 LNHDA, CDR2 SQIVND (reference sequence). The length of the CDR3 is 16 residues. This sequence joins TRBV19 and TRBJ1-6; D is unresolved. Specimen: PBMCs or T cells enriched from blood (not recorded which). The origin of this receptor is a woman aged 50 to 65 with acute COVID-19. CDR3 in amino acids: CASTLSGRRDNSPLHF. The CDR3 DNA follows: TGTGCCAGTACCCTTTCAGGTCGGAGGGATAATTCACCCCTCCACTTT.